What follows describes a single T cell receptor (beta chain). TCRdb processed the PCR reads anew with MiXCR; each CDR3 protein has one entry. This table has around 320,000 distinct CDR3 sequences, 24% appearing once. The data stem from a study of molecular identifiers for immune sequencing clone quantification. Germline CDR1 and CDR2: WSHSY and SAAADI. Trimming cost V 0 bases and J 0 bases; bases outside gene matches: 10. This CDR3 is built from 18 residues. The sequence was collected from a human donor in good health. Some libraries in this study had Jurkat cell RNA spiked in. The specimen sequenced was naive CD8+ T cells from blood, with Jurkat cell RNA spiked in. Subset: FACS-sorted CD8+CD4-CCR7+CD45RA+ naive T cells. This chain uses TRBV10-2 with TRBJ2-7, with 8 bases identical to TRBD1. Here the CDR3 DNA reads TGCGCCAGCAGTGAGTCGATGTGGACAGGGCCTAGCTCCTACGAGCAGTACTTC. The encoded protein is CASSESMWTGPSSYEQYF.